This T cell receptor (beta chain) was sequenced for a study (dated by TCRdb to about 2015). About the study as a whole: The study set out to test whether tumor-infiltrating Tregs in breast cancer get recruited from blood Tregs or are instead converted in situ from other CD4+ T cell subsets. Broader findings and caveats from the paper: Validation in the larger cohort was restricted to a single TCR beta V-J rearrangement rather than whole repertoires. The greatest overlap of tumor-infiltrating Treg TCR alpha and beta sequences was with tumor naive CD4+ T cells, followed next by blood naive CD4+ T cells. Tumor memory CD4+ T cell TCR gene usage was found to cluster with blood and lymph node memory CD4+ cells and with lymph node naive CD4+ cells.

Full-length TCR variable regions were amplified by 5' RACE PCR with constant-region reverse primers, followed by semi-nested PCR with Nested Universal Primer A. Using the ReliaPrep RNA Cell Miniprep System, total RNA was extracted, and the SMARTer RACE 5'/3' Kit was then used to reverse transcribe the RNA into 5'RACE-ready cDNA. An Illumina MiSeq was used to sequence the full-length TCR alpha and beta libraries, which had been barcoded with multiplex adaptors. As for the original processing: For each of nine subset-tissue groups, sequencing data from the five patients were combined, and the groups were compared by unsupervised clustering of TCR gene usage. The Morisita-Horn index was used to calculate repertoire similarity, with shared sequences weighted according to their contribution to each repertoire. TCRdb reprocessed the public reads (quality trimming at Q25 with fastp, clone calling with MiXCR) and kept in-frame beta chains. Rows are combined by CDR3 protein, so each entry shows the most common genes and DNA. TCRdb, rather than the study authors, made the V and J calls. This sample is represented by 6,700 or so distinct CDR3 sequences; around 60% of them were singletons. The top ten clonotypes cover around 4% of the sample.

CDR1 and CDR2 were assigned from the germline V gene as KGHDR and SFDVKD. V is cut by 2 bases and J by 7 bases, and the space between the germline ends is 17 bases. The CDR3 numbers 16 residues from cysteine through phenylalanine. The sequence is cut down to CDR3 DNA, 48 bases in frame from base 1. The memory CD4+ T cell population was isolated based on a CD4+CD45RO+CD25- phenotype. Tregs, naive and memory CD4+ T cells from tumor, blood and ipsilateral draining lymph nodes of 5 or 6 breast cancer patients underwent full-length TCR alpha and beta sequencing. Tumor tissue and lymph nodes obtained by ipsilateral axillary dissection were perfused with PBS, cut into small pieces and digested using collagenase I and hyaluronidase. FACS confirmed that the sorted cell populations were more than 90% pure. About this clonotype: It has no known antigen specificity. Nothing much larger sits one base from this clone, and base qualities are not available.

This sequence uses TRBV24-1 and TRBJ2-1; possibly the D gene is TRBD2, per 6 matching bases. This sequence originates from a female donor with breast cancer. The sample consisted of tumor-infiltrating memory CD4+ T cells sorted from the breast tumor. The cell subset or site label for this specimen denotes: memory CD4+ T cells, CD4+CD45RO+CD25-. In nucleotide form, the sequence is TGTGCCACCAGTGATTCGGGTGGCGGGATGGGGAATGAGCAGTTCTTC. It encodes CATSDSGGGMGNEQFF.